This T cell receptor beta chain was recovered during a study of T cell clonality in common variable immunodeficiency. Study outcomes and limitations: What drives increased CVID clonality needs T cell subpopulation sequencing. In common variable immunodeficiency, TCR beta chains reportedly carried fewer deletions and N-nucleotide insertions. Links between repertoire features and CVID complications were heterogeneity-limited.

This clone was seen ten or more times. Its antigen is unidentified. TCRdb keeps only in-frame clones here, not all; method: immunoSEQ multiplex PCR. The data show about 52,000 clones, none appearing only once, with around 2% held by the ten largest. This TCR was recovered from a person aged 18 to 69 in good health. The sample comprised peripheral blood mononuclear cells.

The covered CDR3 bases are TGTGCCATCAGGGGGCCTACCGATTCCTACGAG. It codes for CAIRGPTDSYE. The whole CDR3 is CAIRGPTDSYEQYF. The V and J genes are TRBV10-3 and TRBJ2-7, with D perhaps TRBD1 (5 bases). The read gets to within 3 residues of the CDR3 end, and the germline J gene fills in the rest. The V gene's germline CDR1 is ENHRY and CDR2 SYGVKD. V was pared by 6 bases and J by 1 base, with 13 bases between. This CDR3 region has 14 residues.